This TCR beta chain was recovered during a study of T cells in Graves' hyperthyroidism and ophthalmopathy. Findings and caveats of the study: Expanded thyroid clonotypes (above 0.001) were mostly also found in blood.

Amplified TCR beta CDR3 regions came from RNA transcripts. When the TCR CDR3 underwent first-round RT-PCR, the HTBI primer set was used. Each CDR3 protein gets one entry after TCRdb re-called the multiplex PCR reads with MiXCR. The sample has around 720,000 distinct CDR3 sequences, around a third seen once. CDR3 length: 14 amino acids. Trimming pared 4 bases from V and 2 bases from J, leaving 10 bases between. Germline assignment: CDR1 MNHNS and CDR2 SASEGT. To note about this clonotype: The target antigen is unknown.

Specimen: blood. The source of this sequence is a woman aged 40 to 50 with Graves' hyperthyroidism. This chain links TRBV6-1 with TRBJ2-3; tentative D call: TRBD2 (5 bases). CDR3 nucleotide sequence: TGTGCCAGCAGTGGCCTGCGGGCCACAGATACGCAGTATTTT. Its translation is CASSGLRATDTQYF.